Each of the 11 T cell receptor beta chains below was sequenced from the same sample in a study of T cell clones after liver transplantation. No antigen has been assigned to these receptors. Alloreactive TCRbeta sequences came from sequencing proliferating CFSE-low cells in the MLR. TCRdb's table, derived via immunoSEQ multiplex PCR, lists solely in-frame clones and lacks some. The sample holds thousands of clones; around 29% are singletons and the top ten take 20%. Material: CD8+ T cells from cultured PBMCs. These receptors came from a human patient who received a liver transplant. The T cells may come from the graft donor.

This sequence joins TRBV13 and TRBJ2-4, with no clear D. The CDR3 length is 12 residues. V was trimmed by 1 base and J by 9 bases, leaving 7 bases between them. CDR1 is PRHDT and CDR2 is FYEKMQ in the germline V gene (reference sequence). The CDR3 is CASSLEWGIQYF. CDR3 in DNA: TGTGCCAGCAGCTTAGAATGGGGCATTCAGTACTTC. The whole variable domain, filled in from reference TRBV13 and TRBJ2-4, reads AAGVIQSPRHLIKEKRETATLKCYPIPRHDTVYWYQQGPGQDPQFLISFYEKMQSDKGSIPDRFSAQQFSDYHSELNMSSLELGDSALYFCASSLEWGIQYFGAGTRLSVL.

The chain uses TRBV6-5 and TRBJ2-2; TRBD1 agrees at 8 bases. Trimming took 10 bases from V and 4 from J; bases not matched to a gene: 8. The germline V gene encodes CDR1 MNHEY and CDR2 SVGAGI. This CDR3 spans 14 amino acids. DNA of the CDR3: TGTGCCACGAGCAACAGGGGGACCACCGGGGAGCTGTTTTTT. Protein: CATSNRGTTGELFF.

In its sample, this clone was seen a few times. The gene calls are TRBV6-6 and TRBJ2-3; D uncertain. The CDR3 is 12 amino acids. Per the germline V gene, CDR1 is MNHNY and CDR2 is SVGAGI (reference sequence). The V end lost 0 bases, the J end lost 4 bases, and 2 bases lay between the germline ends. DNA for the CDR3: TGTGCCAGCAGTTACTCGCCAGATACGCAGTATTTT. This translates into CASSYSPDTQYF.

Judged by abundance, this clone is medium-sized (0.01 to 0.1%). V gene TRBV6-5 combines with J gene TRBJ2-3; 8 bases match TRBD2. The CDR3 is 14 residues long. V dropped 4 bases and J dropped 6; count of bases not matched to a gene: 6. Germline CDR1 is MNHEY and CDR2 is SVGAGI. Here the CDR3 reads CASSSGGAWDTQYF. Written as DNA, the CDR3 is TGTGCCAGCAGTTCGGGAGGGGCATGGGATACGCAGTATTTT.

V gene TRBV5-4 combines with J gene TRBJ1-1; D gene ambiguous. The germline gives CDR1 SGHNT, CDR2 YYREEE (reference sequence). Trimming cost V 0 bases and J 2 bases, with 5 bases left between them. CDR3 length equals 13 residues. The CDR3, as DNA: TGTGCCAGCAGCTTGGGAGGAAACACTGAAGCTTTCTTT. It specifies CASSLGGNTEAFF.

J is TRBJ1-2 and V is TRBV6-4; D might be TRBD1 (6 bases). The CDR3 consists of 12 residues. Trimming stripped 11 bases from V and 4 bases from J, with 14 bases between. Germline lookup yields CDR1 MRHNA and CDR2 SNTAGT. The CDR3 nucleotides read TGTGCCCCTGCGAAAGGGGGCTATGGCTACACCTTC. This codes for CAPAKGGYGYTF.

This clone ranks as medium-sized. The chain carries TRBV6-5 and TRBJ1-2; 9 nucleotides agree with TRBD1. V dropped 2 bases and J dropped 13; count of bases not matched to a gene: 5. CDR1 is MNHEY, CDR2 SVGAGI, per germline. This CDR3 has 12 amino acids. The chain's CDR3 is CASSYGQGWVTF. The CDR3 nucleotides are TGTGCCAGCAGTTACGGACAGGGGTGGGTCACCTTC.

J is TRBJ2-1 and V is TRBV7-9; D assignment may be TRBD1 or TRBD2 (6 bases each). The CDR3 loop spans 15 amino acids. Per the germline V gene, CDR1 is SEHNR and CDR2 is FQNEAQ (reference sequence). Trimming pared 7 bases from V and 6 bases from J, leaving 19 bases between. The CDR3 spells CASKSGLGGLNEQFF. CDR3 in DNA: TGTGCCAGCAAAAGCGGGCTAGGGGGACTCAATGAGCAGTTCTTC.

This clone was detected only a few times. In nucleotides, the CDR3 is TGTGCCAGCAGTTACTCGGCCGGGAAGGCCGAGCAGTACTTC. This encodes CASSYSAGKAEQYF. The chain links TRBV6-6 to TRBJ2-7; D possibly corresponds to TRBD2 (5 bases). Germline V gene lookup returns CDR1 MNHNY and CDR2 SVGAGI (reference sequence). Trimming left V 0 bases short and J 6 bases short, with 12 bases between. CDR3 length: 14 residues.

Within the sample, this clone is medium-sized (0.01 to 0.1%). This rearrangement joins TRBV4-1 to TRBJ2-5, with D uncertain. This CDR3 has 14 residues. Trimming shortened V by 2 bases and J by 4 bases, and 11 bases separated the two germline ends. Germline V gene data show CDR1 as MGHRA and CDR2 as YSYEKL. CDR3 bases: TGCGCCAGCAGCCAACGGATAGTCGGAGAGACCCAGTACTTC. It encodes CASSQRIVGETQYF.

There are a few counts of this clone. The CDR3 loop reads CATGDPGQPDGDTQYF. The CDR3 nucleotides are TGTGCCACAGGCGACCCGGGACAGCCCGACGGAGATACGCAGTATTTT. J is TRBJ2-3 and V is TRBV10-3; 7 bases fit TRBD1. Germline V gene sequence: CDR1 ENHRY, CDR2 SYGVKD. This CDR3 spans 16 amino acids. Trimming removed 10 bases from V and 5 bases from J; junction bases left unmatched: 18.